This T cell receptor (beta chain) came from a study of blood T cell repertoires in COVID-19 (TCRdb year 2020). For context, the study as a whole: Samples from collaborators originated in the United States, Italy and Spain and spanned both the acute and convalescent phases of COVID-19. HLA class I and class II types, where available, came from metadata supplied by the sample provider rather than from assay-based typing. Samples came from the ongoing ImmuneRACE study (first 160 participants) plus 1,254 subjects from 6 global collaborators. The dataset comprised deeply sampled blood TCRbeta repertoires from subjects exposed to, actively infected with, or recovered from COVID-19. Sample metadata almost always included a de-identified subject ID, COVID-19 status, age in years and sex. The prospective study material was composed of cDNA or gDNA derived from T cells, B-cell-depleted T cells, or PBMCs. The repertoires were made available in a free public database intended to serve as a resource for research on the immune response to SARS-CoV-2.

The trim is 1 base for V and 0 bases for J, with a gap of 12 bases between the germline ends. CDR1 LGHNA and CDR2 YSLEER were looked up in the germline V gene. From the cysteine up to the phenylalanine, the CDR3 has a length of 16 residues. Only CDR3 DNA is held: 48 bases, read in frame from base 1. Overall study results and their limits: Clinical and demographic metadata were provided uncurated, with the amount varying by source and participant.

A remark on this clone: Its specific antigen is unknown. The input lacks base qualities; no much larger clone sits a single base away.

Each collaborating institution followed its own protocols to collect whole blood in K2EDTA tubes. For TCRbeta analysis, collaborators shipped samples in one of three forms: frozen whole blood, isolated PBMCs, or DNA extracted from either of those sample types. TCRbeta CDR3 regions were amplified from genomic DNA by means of the immunoSEQ Assay, a bias-controlled multiplex PCR. The authors' analysis ran thus. Nucleated cell counts per sample were estimated from amplification of reference gene primers within the assay. To quantify the absolute abundance of each unique TCRbeta CDR3 rearrangement, sequence reads were collapsed and filtered. For each sample, productive Simpson clonality was calculated by taking the square root of Simpson's diversity index across productive rearrangements. TCRdb took over this immuneACCESS table, retaining in-frame rearrangements with V and J assigned. Such tables are incomplete; in checked studies, under half of the missing clones stem from an unresolved V gene, and the remainder is unexplained. V and J calls and clone size are as listed in that table; D and trimming were resolved from the DNA. This sample has about 180,000 clones in its table, and around four fifths of those were observed once. 5% to 8.5% of the sample comes from the top ten.

The TCR sequence derives from a man in his 70s with active or convalescent COVID-19. The rearranged chain carries TRBV4-3 and TRBJ1-1; D gene: possibly TRBD1, on 5 matching bases. The sample comprised peripheral blood. CDR3 region: CASSQVGARVNTEAFF. Here is the DNA: TGCGCCAGCAGCCAAGTAGGGGCTCGGGTGAACACTGAAGCTTTCTTT.